Shown below are 20 T cell receptor beta chains from a single sample sequenced in a study of PD-1 blockade in classical Hodgkin lymphoma. Sequenced by immunoSEQ multiplex PCR; TCRdb stores in-frame clones only, minus some. This sample has 90,000 to 100,000 clones, with 89% found just once. Autologous stem cell transplantation was followed by relapse in every patient, and brentuximab vedotin exposure varied. The starting material was peripheral blood mononuclear cells (PBMCs), obtained before the second cycle of nivolumab. Receptors were obtained from a human donor with classical Hodgkin lymphoma.

The count of this clone is one. The chain joins TRBV2 to TRBJ2-1; D tentatively reads TRBD1 or TRBD2 (6 bases each). Trimming took off 9 bases at V and 4 bases at J, with 19 bases between the two ends. The germline V gene has CDR1 SNHLY and CDR2 FYNNEI. The CDR3 is 15 residues long. The CDR3 is CARGSGAHMYNEQFF. In DNA, the CDR3 is TGTGCCAGGGGATCGGGGGCCCATATGTACAATGAGCAGTTCTTC.

The gene calls are TRBV5-5 and TRBJ2-7; 10 bases fit TRBD1. The CDR3 totals 14 residues. After removal of 4 bases from V and 0 bases from J, the junction contained 1 base not matched to a gene. Germline assignment: CDR1 SGHKS and CDR2 YYEKEE (reference sequence). Here the CDR3 reads CASSRTGGSYEQYF. In nucleotides, the CDR3 is TGTGCCAGCAGCCGGACAGGGGGCTCCTACGAGCAGTACTTC.

The chain joins TRBV7-2 to TRBJ2-5; 10 bases map to TRBD2. V gave up 5 bases and J gave up 5 bases; unmatched junction bases: 8. CDR1 and CDR2 (germline): SGHTA, FQGNSA. This CDR3 has 15 residues. DNA for the CDR3: TGTGCCAGCAGCCCCAATAGCGGGGGGTGGGAGACCCAGTACTTC. Its protein product is CASSPNSGGWETQYF.

The chain combines TRBV18 with TRBJ2-7; the D is unclear. The V and J ends lost 4 bases and 6 bases respectively, with 7 bases between them. Germline assignment: CDR1 KGHSH and CDR2 LQKENI. CDR3 size: 11 residues. The CDR3 DNA is TGTGCCAGCTCACTTGAGTCCGAGCAGTACTTC. Translated, it gives CASSLESEQYF.

This clone has a single count. This chain links TRBV11-2 with TRBJ2-1; D is perhaps TRBD2 (5 bases). Trimming stripped 6 bases from V and 0 bases from J, with 9 bases between. CDR3 size: 14 residues. Per germline, CDR1 SGHAT and CDR2 FQNNGV. The CDR3 spells CASRDYHSYNEQFF. CDR3 DNA: TGTGCCAGCAGAGACTACCACTCCTACAATGAGCAGTTCTTC.

V gene TRBV28 combines with J gene TRBJ2-2, with D uncertain. V was pared by 1 base and J by 6 bases, with 6 bases between. CDR3 size: 13 residues. Germline V gene lookup returns CDR1 MDHEN and CDR2 SYDVKM. The CDR3 region is CASSLLPPGELFF. The CDR3 DNA reads as TGTGCCAGCAGTTTATTACCCCCCGGGGAGCTGTTTTTT.

CDR3 bases: TGTGCCAGCAGTGAAGCGGGTTATATACCAGATACGCAGTATTTT. The encoded protein is CASSEAGYIPDTQYF. The chain links TRBV2 to TRBJ2-3; D not certain. Germline lookup yields CDR1 SNHLY and CDR2 FYNNEI. There are 15 residues in the CDR3. V lost 0 bases and J lost 4, with 11 bases in between.

This clone has a handful of counts. The rearrangement links TRBV6-5 to TRBJ1-1; no clear D gene. The CDR3 is 13 amino acids. CDR1 MNHEY and CDR2 SVGAGI come from the germline V gene. Trimming took off 6 bases at V and 1 base at J, with 9 bases between the two ends. DNA of the CDR3: TGTGCCAGCAGCCGTACAGAGAACACTGAAGCTTTCTTT. The encoded protein is CASSRTENTEAFF.

This chain connects TRBV7-9 to TRBJ1-4; tentative D call: TRBD1 (6 bases). This CDR3 has 14 residues. Trimming left V 5 bases short and J 5 bases short, with 12 bases between. The germline CDR1 and CDR2 sequences are SEHNR and FQNEAQ (reference sequence). The CDR3 sequence is CASSEGQINEKLFF. Here the CDR3 DNA reads TGTGCCAGCAGCGAAGGACAGATAAATGAAAAACTGTTTTTT.

The rearrangement joins TRBV5-1 to TRBJ2-3; a possible D gene is TRBD2 (6 bases). Germline lookup yields CDR1 SGHRS and CDR2 YFSETQ. The CDR3 contains 15 residues. V was clipped by 0 bases and J by 3 bases, with 11 bases between them. The CDR3 DNA sequence: TGCGCCAGCAGCTTGGCCGCGCGGGAAACAGATACGCAGTATTTT. The encoded protein is CASSLAARETDTQYF.

This clone has just one count. The chain employs TRBV6-6 and TRBJ2-7, with 9 bases lining up with TRBD1. CDR3 length equals 14 residues. Germline V gene sequence: CDR1 MNHNY, CDR2 SVGAGI (reference sequence). V lost 6 bases to trimming and J lost 4 bases; unmatched junction nucleotides: 7. DNA for the CDR3: TGTGCCAGCAGACCCGGACAGGGGCAATACGAGCAGTACTTC. Amino acids: CASRPGQGQYEQYF.

The J gene is TRBJ2-7, the V gene TRBV11-1; 9 bases line up with TRBD1. This CDR3 comprises 14 residues. Germline V gene data show CDR1 as SGHAT and CDR2 as FQDESV (reference sequence). The trim removed 5 bases at V and 6 bases at J, leaving 8 bases unmatched. CDR3 residues: CASSLGQGGSEQYF. CDR3 DNA sequence: TGTGCCAGCAGCCTGGGACAGGGAGGCTCCGAGCAGTACTTC.

The chain links TRBV7-9 to TRBJ1-4; D ambiguous. The CDR3 covers 14 residues. Per germline, CDR1 SEHNR and CDR2 FQNEAQ (reference sequence). The V and J ends lost 2 bases and 7 bases respectively, with 11 bases between them. The CDR3 bases are TGTGCCAGCAGCTTATCCGGGCCGGGTGAAAAACTGTTTTTT. Translation gives CASSLSGPGEKLFF.

This chain links TRBV27 with TRBJ2-4, with TRBD2 matching over 8 bases. CDR1 and CDR2 (germline): MNHEY, SMNVEV (reference sequence). The V and J ends lost 7 bases and 6 bases, in that order; junction bases with no gene match: 5. CDR3 length: 13 amino acids. The CDR3 reads CASKYGGANIQYF. The CDR3, as DNA: TGTGCCAGCAAATACGGGGGGGCAAACATTCAGTACTTC.

This clone has more than one count but fewer than ten. The V gene is TRBV5-1, the J gene TRBJ1-6, with 8 bases aligning to TRBD1. This CDR3 is built from 15 residues. Trimming took 0 bases from V and 7 from J; bases not matched to a gene: 3. Germline CDR1 SGHRS, CDR2 YFSETQ. CDR3 residues: CASSLGTGTNSPLHF. CDR3 nucleotide sequence: TGCGCCAGCAGCTTGGGGACAGGGACCAATTCACCCCTCCACTTT.

V usage is TRBV20-1 and J usage is TRBJ2-3; D unclear. The germline V gene has CDR1 DFQATT and CDR2 SNEGSKA (reference sequence). The CDR3 loop spans 11 amino acids. Trimming removed 3 bases at V and 11 bases at J, with 12 bases between. CDR3 coding DNA: TGCAGTGCTAGTTCGTTGGATGGGCAGTATTTT. It yields the protein CSASSLDGQYF.

Points on this clone: This CDR3 is also generated by other DNA sequences in the sample. This sequence joins TRBV7-9 and TRBJ1-4, with D maybe TRBD1 (5 bases). The CDR3 totals 15 residues. Trimming took 5 bases from V and 4 from J, leaving 14 bases between them. Germline V gene data show CDR1 as SEHNR and CDR2 as FQNEAQ (reference sequence). The CDR3 protein is CASSLQGSLNEKLFF. Written as DNA, the CDR3 is TGTGCCAGCAGCCTTCAGGGTTCCCTTAATGAAAAACTGTTTTTT.

The chain uses TRBV19 and TRBJ1-1; possibly TRBD1 for D (5 bases). CDR3 length: 16 residues. The germline V gene has CDR1 LNHDA and CDR2 SQIVND (reference sequence). V lost 5 bases, J lost 1 base, and 17 bases lay in between. CDR3 in DNA: TGTGCCAGTAGTCTGCGGCTCGGGGCGGGGAACACTGAAGCTTTCTTT. Amino acids: CASSLRLGAGNTEAFF. The variable domain in full, with the rest retrieved from reference TRBV19 and TRBJ1-1, is DGGITQSPKYLFRKEGQNVTLSCEQNLNHDAMYWYRQDPGQGLRLIYYSQIVNDFQKGDIAEGYSVSREKKESFPLTVTSAQKNPTAFYLCASSLRLGAGNTEAFFGQGTRLTVV.

This clone is a singleton in its sample. The chain joins TRBV6-6 to TRBJ2-7, with D tentatively TRBD1 (5 bases). The V end was cut by 8 bases, the J end by 5 bases, with 19 bases between. Germline values: CDR1 MNHNY, CDR2 SVGAGI (reference sequence). The CDR3 is 14 residues long. In DNA form, the CDR3 reads TGTGCCAGCTATTCCGAAGTACAGGTCCACGAGCAGTACTTC. Translating gives CASYSEVQVHEQYF.

The V and J genes are TRBV28 and TRBJ1-1; 9 bases match TRBD1. V gave up 6 bases and J gave up 1 base; unmatched junction bases: 9. The CDR3 covers 16 residues. Germline-derived CDR1 and CDR2 are MDHEN and SYDVKM. The CDR3 region has the DNA TGTGCCAGCAGCAGAGACAGGGGGGGTCAGAACACTGAAGCTTTCTTT. This codes for CASSRDRGGQNTEAFF.